Sequencing of this TCR beta chain was carried out in a study of cytomegalovirus exposure and HLA in healthy donors. The study, taken as a whole, reports: Using a false discovery rate of 0.05, a later analysis showed that 15,000 to 20,000 TCR beta sequences were associated with HLA alleles. The number of N-insertions in an Asian-associated ancestry cluster was reportedly below the approximately 690-donor mean in a later analysis. DRB1 showed the most TCR associations and HLA-C the fewest in a later analysis, as rates varied by HLA locus.

Trimming cost V 5 bases and J 10 bases, with 13 bases left between them. The CDR3 length is 12 residues. Germline values: CDR1 SGHDT, CDR2 YYEEEE. A word on this clone: Its antigen remains unknown.

With 60 Vbeta and 13 Jbeta primers, the PCR was carried out. Source study methods: Later work found 80 million to 85 million unique TCR beta chains, with about 10 million shared. Method: immunoSEQ multiplex PCR; TCRdb's copy keeps in-frame clones and lacks some. D and trimming were read from the DNA, whereas the V and J calls and clone size are those reported in that table. The sample holds about 52,000 clones. The chain employs TRBV5-6 and TRBJ2-1; a possible D gene is TRBD1 (6 bases). The sequenced sample consisted of PBMCs. This receptor was taken from a woman aged 60-75 years in good health and CMV-seropositive. The CDR3 here is CASSFGDIEQFF. The CDR3 DNA is TGTGCCAGCAGTTTCGGGGACATCGAGCAGTTCTTC.